This T cell receptor (beta chain) was obtained from a study of T cell changes during pregnancy in multiple sclerosis. Some clones are missing from TCRdb's copy, which holds only in-frame ones; the method was immunoSEQ multiplex PCR. The sample carries some 100,000 clones, 85% to 95% recorded once. Trimming left V 0 bases short and J 9 bases short, with 14 bases between. The CDR3 is 14 amino acids. Germline V gene lookup returns CDR1 LNHNV and CDR2 YYDKDF (reference sequence). The source was peripheral blood, collected before pregnancy. This receptor was taken from a female donor with multiple sclerosis, enrolled in a pregnancy study. V gene TRBV15 combines with J gene TRBJ2-5; TRBD2 is a possible D gene (5 bases). CDR3 sequence reads: CATSRDQRVSAQYF. The CDR3 nucleotides are TGTGCCACCAGCAGAGATCAGAGGGTCTCGGCCCAGTACTTC.